This T cell receptor (beta chain) was identified in a study of response to subunit inactivated influenza vaccine. General study results and limits: Each seasonal influenza vaccination recruits few new T cells, the authors suggested.

Trimming removed 3 bases from V and 3 bases from J; junction bases left unmatched: 4. The CDR3 is made up of 14 amino acids. The germline V gene encodes CDR1 ENHRY and CDR2 SYGVKD. TCRdb reprocessed the RT-PCR reads via MiXCR and lists one record per CDR3 protein. The sample comprises hundreds of thousands of distinct CDR3 sequences, 15% to 18% of which are singletons, and roughly 12% rests with the top ten. This clonotype has a count of ten or more. Its specificity is not known. The input for sequencing was PBMCs from blood, taken about 13 days after vaccination. The rearrangement joins TRBV10-3 to TRBJ2-7; 8 bases are shared with TRBD1. The receptor was isolated from a man aged 45-65 years who received an inactivated influenza vaccine. This CDR3 is CAISEFTGGYEQYF. In DNA form, the CDR3 reads TGTGCCATCAGTGAATTTACAGGGGGCTACGAGCAGTACTTC.